The 30 T cell receptor beta chains listed next were all sequenced from one sample in a study of blood T cell repertoires in COVID-19. The table came from immunoSEQ multiplex PCR; TCRdb's copy has only in-frame clones and leaves some out. The sample has approximately 50,000 clones; around nine tenths are singletons. Material: peripheral blood. These receptors were obtained from a man aged 50-60 years with active COVID-19.

The chain is built from TRBV7-8 and TRBJ2-7, with 15 bases lining up with TRBD2. Germline CDR1 reads SGHVS; CDR2 reads FQNEAQ. The ends lost 0 bases at V and 2 bases at J; junction bases unmatched: 5. CDR3 length: 18 residues. The CDR3 DNA follows: TGTGCCAGCAGCTTAGCAACCGGGACTAGCGGGGGGACCTACGAGCAGTACTTC. Translation gives CASSLATGTSGGTYEQYF.

The chain links TRBV11-2 to TRBJ2-5; D perhaps matches TRBD2 (5 bases). CDR1 is SGHAT, CDR2 FQNNGV, per germline. Trimming removed 7 bases at V and 4 bases at J, with 13 bases between. The CDR3 is 13 amino acids. CDR3 residues: CASNRGFGETQYF. The CDR3 DNA is TGTGCCAGCAACCGAGGGTTTGGAGAGACCCAGTACTTC.

The chain employs TRBV27 and TRBJ1-1; weak D call: TRBD1 (5 bases). Germline CDR1 MNHEY, CDR2 SMNVEV (reference sequence). The CDR3 covers 14 residues. V shed 6 bases and J shed 6 bases, with 17 bases lying between them. CDR3 coding DNA: TGTGCCAGCAGCCTCGGGCCCTGGGGCGCTGAAGCTTTCTTT. It encodes CASSLGPWGAEAFF.

The chain has TRBV24-1 and TRBJ2-5; D remains unclear. The germline V gene encodes CDR1 KGHDR and CDR2 SFDVKD. The CDR3 has 13 residues. Trimming removed 5 bases at V and 3 bases at J, with 9 bases between. The CDR3 loop reads CATSAVGEETQYF. CDR3 DNA sequence: TGTGCCACCAGTGCGGTAGGAGAAGAGACCCAGTACTTC.

V is TRBV10-1 and J is TRBJ2-5; 7 positions match TRBD1. Per the germline V gene, CDR1 is WNHNN and CDR2 is SYGVQD (reference sequence). Trimming at V came to 2 bases and at J to 7 bases, leaving 7 bases not matched to a gene. This CDR3 has 14 amino acids. CDR3 bases: TGCGCCAGCAGTGAGGGGACACCAGGGGGGACCCAGTACTTC. Protein sequence: CASSEGTPGGTQYF.

This chain joins TRBV18 and TRBJ1-5; 9 bases align to TRBD1. Germline V gives CDR1 KGHSH, CDR2 LQKENI. This CDR3 comprises 14 residues. Unmatched junction bases numbered 4, after V lost 8 bases and J lost 2 bases. In nucleotides, the CDR3 is TGTGCCAGCACAAGGACAGGGGGCAATCAGCCCCAGCATTTT. Translating it yields CASTRTGGNQPQHF. The whole variable domain, filled in from reference TRBV18 and TRBJ1-5, reads NAGVMQNPRHLVRRRGQEARLRCSPMKGHSHVYWYRQLPEEGLKFMVYLQKENIIDESGMPKERFSAEFPKEGPSILRIQQVVRGDSAAYFCASTRTGGNQPQHFGDGTRLSIL.

V gene TRBV9 combines with J gene TRBJ1-1; 7 bases agree with TRBD1. The CDR3 totals 13 residues. Germline CDR1 and CDR2: SGDLS and YYNGEE. The V gene end was trimmed by 4 bases and the J gene end by 5 bases; junction bases not matched to a gene: 5. CDR3 coding DNA: TGTGCCAGCAGCTCCAGGGGGAGGACTGAAGCTTTCTTT. Translation gives CASSSRGRTEAFF.

J is TRBJ2-5 and V is TRBV14; a possible D gene is TRBD2 (5 bases). Germline loops: CDR1 SGHDN, CDR2 FVKESK. Trimming stripped 4 bases from V and 9 bases from J, with 12 bases between. This CDR3 region has 12 residues. CDR3 DNA: TGTGCCAGCAGCCTTCCTACCGGGGCCCAGTACTTC. Amino acids: CASSLPTGAQYF.

The rearrangement links TRBV18 to TRBJ1-1, with no clear D. CDR1 is KGHSH and CDR2 is LQKENI in the germline V gene. CDR3 length equals 13 residues. V was shortened by 6 bases and J by 4 bases, with 12 bases between the two germline ends. The CDR3 DNA follows: TGTGCCAGCTCCCCAATTGGCGGCACTGAAGCTTTCTTT. Amino acid sequence: CASSPIGGTEAFF. Combining the CDR3 with reference TRBV18 and TRBJ1-1 gives the whole variable domain NAGVMQNPRHLVRRRGQEARLRCSPMKGHSHVYWYRQLPEEGLKFMVYLQKENIIDESGMPKERFSAEFPKEGPSILRIQQVVRGDSAAYFCASSPIGGTEAFFGQGTRLTVV.

The chain is built from TRBV6-5 and TRBJ2-7, with 11 bases lining up with TRBD1. The germline V gene encodes CDR1 MNHEY and CDR2 SVGAGI. The CDR3 length is 14 residues. V shed 8 bases and J 3 bases; nucleotides not matched to a gene: 6. CDR3 amino acids: CASQWGTGGYEQYF. The CDR3 DNA reads as TGTGCCAGCCAGTGGGGGACAGGGGGCTACGAGCAGTACTTC.

The CDR3 loop is CASSYPGGLNEQFF. The CDR3 bases are TGTGCCAGCAGCTACCCGGGGGGACTTAATGAGCAGTTCTTC. V usage is TRBV6-5 and J usage is TRBJ2-1, with TRBD2 identical over 7 bases. The J segment lost 7 bases and the V segment lost 6 bases, leaving 9 bases of the junction unmatched. Germline lookup yields CDR1 MNHEY and CDR2 SVGAGI. The CDR3 length is 14 residues.

The chain has TRBV2 and TRBJ2-1; unclear D gene. Per germline, CDR1 SNHLY and CDR2 FYNNEI. Between the trimmed V and J ends, which lost 5 bases and 6 bases, there was a span of 8 bases. The CDR3 extends over 12 amino acids. The CDR3 sequence is CASSFLVNEQFF. For the CDR3, the DNA is TGTGCCAGCAGTTTCCTAGTCAATGAGCAGTTCTTC.

The J gene is TRBJ2-2, the V gene TRBV12-3 or TRBV12-4; no clear D. The length of the CDR3 is 12 residues. V was clipped by 6 bases and J by 4 bases, with 6 bases between them. The DNA for the CDR3 is TGTGCCAGCAGCCCACTCACCGGGGAGCTGTTTTTT. The encoded protein is CASSPLTGELFF.

CDR3 sequence reads: CASSGQSNTEAFF. The CDR3 DNA reads TGTGCCAGCTCGGGACAGTCCAACACTGAAGCTTTCTTT. The chain carries TRBV18 and TRBJ1-1; 7 positions match TRBD1. Germline CDR1 reads KGHSH; CDR2 reads LQKENI. CDR3 length: 13 residues. V was clipped by 6 bases and J by 2 bases; unmatched bases: 3.

In this sample, this clone turned up once. This chain links TRBV29-1 with TRBJ1-2; perhaps TRBD1 as D (5 bases). The germline gives CDR1 SQVTM, CDR2 ANQGSEA. The V end was cut by 7 bases, the J end by 8 bases, with 20 bases between. The CDR3 runs to 13 residues. CDR3 region: CSAGPWLISGYTF. CDR3 DNA sequence: TGCAGCGCGGGGCCCTGGCTTATATCGGGCTACACCTTC.

This clone was seen a handful of times. The chain uses TRBV6-4 and TRBJ2-2; D is perhaps TRBD2 (6 bases). The length of the CDR3 is 13 residues. V was pared by 6 bases and J by 3 bases, with 8 bases between. CDR1 MRHNA and CDR2 SNTAGT come from the germline V gene. CDR3 DNA sequence: TGTGCCAGCAGCGGGAGCGACACCGGGGAGCTGTTTTTT. Amino acids: CASSGSDTGELFF.

With respect to this clone: Given the absence of the conserved phenylalanine or tryptophan at the CDR3 end, a read error is likely. No DNA is shown, since the ends of the CDR3 on it are uncertain; the CDR3 is the one TCRdb lists. This chain uses TRBV7-2 with TRBJ2-6; TRBD2, the table's D call, was not compared with the DNA. Germline loops: CDR1 SGHTA, CDR2 FQGNSA. The CDR3 has 15 residues if both end residues are counted. The CDR3 protein is CASSLGGSQSPGGLL.

The table lists this clone with a count of one. V usage is TRBV4-1 and J usage is TRBJ2-7; D possibly corresponds to TRBD1 (5 bases). Trimming pared 4 bases from V and 0 bases from J, leaving 10 bases between. This CDR3 spans 14 amino acids. From germline, CDR1 is MGHRA and CDR2 YSYEKL. The CDR3 loop reads CASSLGAFSYEQYF. The CDR3 DNA reads as TGCGCCAGCAGCCTAGGGGCCTTCTCCTACGAGCAGTACTTC.

The genes are TRBV2 and TRBJ1-3; no definite D call. This CDR3 contains 14 residues. Trimming left V 3 bases short and J 0 bases short, with 6 bases between. CDR1 and CDR2 from the germline V gene are SNHLY and FYNNEI. CDR3: CASSEYNSGNTIYF. The CDR3 DNA follows: TGTGCCAGCAGTGAGTACAACTCTGGAAACACCATATATTTT.

The V gene is TRBV21-1, the J gene TRBJ2-7; the table gives TRBD1 as D, unverified against the DNA. TRBV21-1 is a documented pseudogene. The length of the CDR3 is 14 residues. Written as DNA, the CDR3 is TGTGCCAGCGGTAGACAGCTGGGCACCTACGAGCAGTACTTC. Amino acids: CASGRQLGTYEQYF.

This chain uses TRBV5-1 with TRBJ2-1; 8 nucleotides align to TRBD2. This CDR3 has 15 amino acids. The junction had 8 bases not matched to a gene; V was cut back by 1 base and J by 8 bases. Germline V gene lookup returns CDR1 SGHRS and CDR2 YFSETQ. The CDR3 is CASSLRSGGRYEQFF. The CDR3 region has the DNA TGCGCCAGCAGCTTGAGATCGGGGGGGAGGTATGAGCAGTTCTTC.

V gene TRBV7-2 combines with J gene TRBJ2-1, with TRBD1 identical over 7 bases. Germline loops: CDR1 SGHTA, CDR2 FQGNSA. This CDR3 region has 15 residues. V was clipped by 6 bases and J by 7 bases; unmatched bases: 12. The CDR3 DNA follows: TGTGCCAGCAGACAAGACAGGGCTGGTGCAAATGAGCAGTTCTTC. It encodes CASRQDRAGANEQFF.

CDR3 nucleotides: TGTGCCAGCAGCCCGGGGACAGAGTTATCCTACAATGAGCAGTTCTTC. Its protein product is CASSPGTELSYNEQFF. The rearrangement joins TRBV5-5 to TRBJ2-1; TRBD1 aligns across 7 bases. Unmatched junction bases numbered 8, after V lost 4 bases and J lost 1 base. Germline V gene lookup returns CDR1 SGHKS and CDR2 YYEKEE (reference sequence). The CDR3 consists of 16 residues.

The chain employs TRBV12-3 or TRBV12-4 and TRBJ1-1, with D hard to call. The CDR3 has 13 amino acids. Trimming shortened V by 6 bases and J by 2 bases, and 10 bases separated the two germline ends. CDR3 amino acids: CASSLGLNTEAFF. The CDR3 bases are TGTGCCAGCAGCCTGGGCCTCAACACTGAAGCTTTCTTT.

V is TRBV2 and J is TRBJ2-3, with D perhaps matching TRBD1 (6 bases). Trimming shortened V by 8 bases and J by 2 bases, and 20 bases separated the two germline ends. Per the germline V gene, CDR1 is SNHLY and CDR2 is FYNNEI. The CDR3 runs to 16 residues. CDR3 loop: CASVVNTGRLTDTQYF. CDR3 bases: TGTGCCAGCGTTGTTAATACAGGGCGGCTCACAGATACGCAGTATTTT.

The rearrangement joins TRBV29-1 to TRBJ1-2; 10 bases match TRBD1. This CDR3 has 15 amino acids. Germline trimming cut 6 bases from V and 8 bases from J; bases unmatched to any gene: 15. Germline CDR1 and CDR2: SQVTM and ANQGSEA. CDR3 DNA: TGCAGCGTCGGGACAGGGGTCCTATCCAACTCCGGCTACACCTTC. As protein: CSVGTGVLSNSGYTF.

The genes are TRBV7-8 and TRBJ1-5; D is ambiguous. CDR3 length equals 16 residues. Germline loops: CDR1 SGHVS, CDR2 FQNEAQ. Trimming removed 5 bases at V and 0 bases at J, with 14 bases between. The CDR3, as DNA: TGTGCCAGCAGCCCCCATGAGACGGGTAGCAATCAGCCCCAGCATTTT. Translating gives CASSPHETGSNQPQHF.

The rearrangement links TRBV12-5 to TRBJ2-1; 9 bases align to TRBD1. J lost 7 bases, V lost 6 bases, and 4 bases had no gene match. The CDR3 contains 13 residues. Germline CDR1 and CDR2: LGHNT and FRNRAP. The CDR3 DNA reads as TGTGCTAGTGGGGGGACAGGGTGGAATGAGCAGTTCTTC. It yields the protein CASGGTGWNEQFF.

The V gene is TRBV27, the J gene TRBJ1-2; the D is unclear. The CDR3 has 13 amino acids. V was clipped by 0 bases and J by 10 bases, with 12 bases between them. In germline, CDR1 is MNHEY, CDR2 SMNVEV (reference sequence). The CDR3 DNA follows: TGTGCCAGCAGTTTATCAGGTGGAGGTCCCTACACCTTC. It codes for CASSLSGGGPYTF.

The chain is built from TRBV4-3 and TRBJ2-2; no firm D call. The CDR3 is made up of 18 amino acids. V lost 0 bases to trimming and J lost 0 bases, with 14 bases between them. CDR1 and CDR2 from the germline V gene are LGHNA and YSLEER. The CDR3: CASSQDYRENSNTGELFF. The DNA for the CDR3 is TGCGCCAGCAGCCAAGATTACCGAGAGAATTCGAACACCGGGGAGCTGTTTTTT.